These 10 T cell receptor beta chains were sequenced from one sample in a study of T-cell reconstitution after alpha-beta-depleted transplantation in children. Unique molecular identifiers were incorporated when the TCRbeta library was constructed. MiXCR was run by TCRdb on the PCR reads, yielding one entry per CDR3 protein. The table includes nearly 200,000 distinct CDR3 sequences, roughly 6.3% detected once. Sequencing was performed on PBMCs, taken before TCRalphabeta/CD19-depleted stem cell transplant. The receptor source for this set is a girl under three years old with combined immunodeficiency, due to receive a stem cell transplant.

This clonotype was observed many times. This chain's CDR3 is CASGLINGDTPGRVSTDTQYF. The DNA for the CDR3 is TGTGCTAGTGGTTTGATAAACGGGGACACCCCGGGTCGGGTAAGCACAGATACGCAGTATTTT. The V gene is TRBV12-5, the J gene TRBJ2-3; D possibly corresponds to TRBD1 (6 bases). Between the trimmed V and J ends, which lost 2 bases and 0 bases, there was a span of 27 bases. The CDR3 runs to 21 residues. CDR1 LGHNT and CDR2 FRNRAP come from the germline V gene.

This clonotype was observed a few times. The J gene is TRBJ2-3, the V gene TRBV19, with TRBD1 identical over 7 bases. Trimming took 5 bases from V and 4 from J; bases not matched to a gene: 6. The V gene's germline CDR1 is LNHDA and CDR2 SQIVND (reference sequence). The CDR3 is 14 amino acids. The CDR3 DNA is TGTGCCAGTAGTCGACAGGGAGTCCCAGATACGCAGTATTTT. Translating it yields CASSRQGVPDTQYF.

The chain links TRBV5-1 to TRBJ1-2; D is unresolved. Trimming removed 0 bases from V and 4 bases from J, with 16 bases in between. Germline loops: CDR1 SGHRS, CDR2 YFSETQ. The CDR3 totals 16 residues. Written as DNA, the CDR3 is TGCGCCAGCAGCTTGGGCGAATCGTCGAGCCCCTATGGCTACACCTTC. It encodes CASSLGESSSPYGYTF.

At least ten counts were recorded for this clonotype. This chain uses TRBV29-1 with TRBJ2-1; D is ambiguous. V lost 4 bases and J 8 bases, leaving 21 bases between the germline ends. CDR3 size: 15 residues. The germline V gene encodes CDR1 SQVTM and CDR2 ANQGSEA. Here the CDR3 DNA reads TGCAGCGTTGGTGCTGCCCCGATGTATGGGGATGAGCAGTTCTTC. It specifies CSVGAAPMYGDEQFF.

This clonotype has just a few counts. The gene calls are TRBV4-1 and TRBJ2-7; D is uncertain. V was clipped by 0 bases and J by 2 bases, with 8 bases between them. Germline CDR1 MGHRA, CDR2 YSYEKL. CDR3 length: 14 amino acids. The CDR3 DNA is TGCGCCAGCAGCCAAGACGACATGACCTACGAGCAGTACTTC. Amino acids: CASSQDDMTYEQYF.

This clonotype was detected ten times or more. The chain carries TRBV24-1 and TRBJ2-1; perhaps TRBD2 as D (5 bases). Germline assignment: CDR1 KGHDR and CDR2 SFDVKD. The CDR3 extends over 14 amino acids. V was pared by 4 bases and J by 3 bases, with 9 bases between. This CDR3 is CATSESGSYNEQFF. CDR3 bases: TGTGCCACCAGTGAGAGCGGCAGCTACAATGAGCAGTTCTTC.

This clonotype was picked up many times. This rearrangement joins TRBV5-1 to TRBJ2-1, with a weak D call TRBD1 (6 bases). Trimming stripped 1 base from V and 6 bases from J, with 20 bases between. The germline V gene encodes CDR1 SGHRS and CDR2 YFSETQ. The length of the CDR3 is 17 residues. CDR3 amino acids: CASSLIPGTRSPNEQFF. CDR3 nucleotides: TGCGCCAGCAGCTTGATCCCCGGGACAAGGTCCCCCAATGAGCAGTTCTTC.

The sample holds many counts of this clonotype. The chain employs TRBV29-1 and TRBJ2-7; 11 bases are shared with TRBD2. Germline CDR1 and CDR2: SQVTM and ANQGSEA. The CDR3 has 17 amino acids. The V gene end was trimmed by 4 bases and the J gene end by 2 bases; junction bases not matched to a gene: 13. CDR3 amino acids: CSVVAGMTSGKPYEQYF. The DNA of the CDR3 is TGCAGCGTTGTAGCCGGAATGACTAGCGGGAAACCCTACGAGCAGTACTTC.

This clonotype was seen ten or more times. The chain uses TRBV6-1 and TRBJ2-5; the match to TRBD1 covers 7 bases. This CDR3 is built from 16 residues. The germline gives CDR1 MNHNS, CDR2 SASEGT. The junction had 13 bases not matched to a gene; V was cut back by 4 bases and J by 5 bases. In nucleotides, the CDR3 is TGTGCCAGCAGTGCCTCCGGGACAGCCCGGCGGGAGACCCAGTACTTC. Protein product: CASSASGTARRETQYF.

Ten or more counts support this clonotype. The chain recombines TRBV4-1 with TRBJ2-1; TRBD2 matches 10 bases. The CDR3 is 18 residues long. Germline CDR1 and CDR2: MGHRA and YSYEKL. V lost 0 bases to trimming and J lost 3 bases; unmatched junction nucleotides: 8. For the CDR3, the DNA is TGCGCCAGCAGCCAAGATCCGGGGGGACTAGCGAACTACAATGAGCAGTTCTTC. Its translation: CASSQDPGGLANYNEQFF.